This T cell receptor (beta chain) was sequenced for a study of T cell repertoires in cytomegalovirus infection (dated by TCRdb to 2018 to 2020). Regarding the research as a whole: Because public TCR beta signatures pointed to carriage of CMV infection together with the matching HLA type, the HLA type of each donor mattered for the analysis.

Broader findings and caveats from the paper: The ex vivo response was dominated by HLA-C-restricted CMV-specific TCR beta clonotypes, which also provided the single most frequent clonotype in two of eight donors. In both this cohort and an independent 352-donor cohort, the cumulative frequency of public TCR beta family members distinguished carriers of CMV infection plus the relevant HLA type.

This clonotype occurred a few times. Its antigen target is currently unknown. No clone much larger than this one lies a single base away; base qualities are absent. The data were produced on an Illumina HiSeq 1500. TCRdb's own reprocessing of the public reads used fastp at Q25 and MiXCR and kept productive beta chains. Every distinct CDR3 protein forms one entry, paired with its most common genes and DNA. Across this sample there are approximately 630,000 distinct CDR3 sequences, with 20% to 25% seen only once. Approximately 8.2% of the sample is held by the ten biggest clonotypes. From a lookup of the germline V gene, CDR1 and CDR2 are MDHEN and SYDVKM. Trimming takes 5 bases off V and 2 bases off J; junction bases not matched to a gene: 5. CDR3 length: 16 amino acids, cysteine to phenylalanine. Only the CDR3 region is kept as DNA, spanning 48 bases read in frame from base 1.

The chain links TRBV28 with TRBJ2-2; TRBD2 matches 10 bases in the middle. The sequence came from a human donor in good health (CMV status not recorded). Some clones in this sample may be carry-over from other donors' samples. The sequenced material came from CD8+ T cells from PBMCs. The CDR3 is CASSLKRGGNTGELFF. The DNA sequence is given as TGTGCCAGCAGTCTAAAGCGGGGGGGCAACACCGGGGAGCTGTTTTTT.